Each of the 19 T cell receptor beta chains below was sequenced from the same sample in a study of neoadjuvant anti-PD-1 for oral cavity cancer. Assay used: immunoSEQ multiplex PCR; TCRdb lists only in-frame clones, some missing. Among approximately 13,000 clones, approximately 67% were seen once, and the ten largest hold roughly 3%. The time point: after neoadjuvant nivolumab, at surgical resection. The source material was PBMCs, sampled after nivolumab (anti-PD-1) treatment. Every receptor here comes from a person aged 35-79 years with oral cavity squamous cell carcinoma.

The chain carries TRBV5-1 and TRBJ1-4; 7 nucleotides agree with TRBD1. Germline trimming cut 4 bases from V and 3 bases from J; bases unmatched to any gene: 6. The CDR3 spans 15 residues. Germline CDR1 and CDR2: SGHRS and YFSETQ. The CDR3 coding sequence is TGCGCCAGCAGCCCCCGGACAGGCCCTAATGAAAAACTGTTTTTT. Its translation: CASSPRTGPNEKLFF.

In this sample, this clone turned up a few times. The chain uses TRBV2 and TRBJ2-7, with unresolved D. The CDR3 runs 11 residues. V lost 4 bases, J lost 6 bases, and 7 bases lay in between. Per germline, CDR1 SNHLY and CDR2 FYNNEI. CDR3 sequence: CASSAAAEQYF. The CDR3 DNA reads as TGTGCCAGCAGTGCGGCCGCCGAGCAGTACTTC.

The chain recombines TRBV29-1 with TRBJ2-1; 12 nucleotides agree with TRBD2. Germline trimming cut 4 bases from V and 4 bases from J; bases unmatched to any gene: 5. The length of the CDR3 is 15 residues. The germline V gene encodes CDR1 SQVTM and CDR2 ANQGSEA. CDR3 amino acids: CSVATSGRGYNEQFF. CDR3 DNA: TGCAGCGTTGCGACTAGCGGGAGAGGGTACAATGAGCAGTTCTTC.

This clone was seen more than once but under ten times. The chain has TRBV6-5 and TRBJ2-7; the D is unclear. The CDR3 is 14 amino acids. CDR1 MNHEY and CDR2 SVGAGI come from the germline V gene. With 8 bases removed from V and 2 bases from J, the gap between germline ends came to 16 bases. The CDR3 spells CASRNGVKTYEQYF. CDR3 in DNA: TGTGCCAGCCGAAATGGGGTAAAGACCTACGAGCAGTACTTC.

This chain links TRBV25-1 with TRBJ1-1; unclear D gene. Trimming left V 1 base short and J 0 bases short, with 9 bases between. The CDR3 runs 15 residues. Per the germline V gene, CDR1 is MGHDK and CDR2 is SYGVNS. CDR3 amino acids: CASSEFGSLNTEAFF. The CDR3 DNA sequence: TGTGCCAGCAGTGAATTCGGCAGCCTGAACACTGAAGCTTTCTTT.

V is TRBV27 and J is TRBJ2-1, with 11 bases fitting TRBD2. CDR1 is MNHEY, CDR2 SMNVEV, per germline (reference sequence). The V and J ends lost 5 bases and 6 bases, in that order; junction bases with no gene match: 24. The CDR3 runs 21 residues. CDR3 sequence reads: CASSGRGSLPGTSGSVNEQFF. DNA of the CDR3: TGTGCCAGCAGTGGGAGGGGTTCATTACCCGGGACTAGCGGCTCGGTCAATGAGCAGTTCTTC.

The chain combines TRBV14 with TRBJ2-3; a weak D match, TRBD2 (6 bases). The CDR3 length is 13 residues. Germline V gene data show CDR1 as SGHDN and CDR2 as FVKESK. The V gene lost 7 bases and the J gene lost 7 bases, with 15 bases spanning the gap. The CDR3 is CASTGVKSNTQYF. CDR3 nucleotide sequence: TGTGCCAGCACGGGGGTTAAGAGCAATACGCAGTATTTT.

The genes are TRBV29-1 and TRBJ2-7; 7 nucleotides agree with TRBD2. Germline V CDR1 and CDR2: SQVTM, ANQGSEA. With 5 bases clipped from V and 7 bases from J, the junction kept 8 bases outside the gene matches. CDR3 length: 12 amino acids. Written as DNA, the CDR3 is TGCAGCGTTCGGGGGGAGGGACTGGAGCAGTACTTC. This encodes CSVRGEGLEQYF.

This sequence joins TRBV7-6 and TRBJ2-5, with TRBD2 matching over 9 bases. The CDR3 length is 16 residues. V shed 1 base and J 5 bases; nucleotides not matched to a gene: 8. CDR1 and CDR2 from the germline V gene are SGHVS and FNYEAQ. CDR3: CASSLGVSGSAETQYF. In DNA form, the CDR3 reads TGTGCCAGCAGCTTAGGGGTTAGCGGGAGTGCGGAGACCCAGTACTTC. The entire variable domain, with the rest obtained from reference TRBV7-6 and TRBJ2-5, is as follows: GAGVSQSPRYKVTKRGQDVALRCDPISGHVSLYWYRQALGQGPEFLTYFNYEAQQDKSGLPNDRFSAERPEGSISTLTIQRTEQRDSAMYRCASSLGVSGSAETQYFGPGTRLLVL.

The chain uses TRBV30 and TRBJ2-1; a possible D gene is TRBD2 (5 bases). The CDR3 length is 12 residues. V was clipped by 0 bases and J by 10 bases, with 10 bases between them. Germline V lookup: CDR1 GTSNPN, CDR2 SVGIG (reference sequence). The CDR3 sequence: CAWSVLGLEQFF. CDR3 in DNA: TGTGCCTGGAGTGTACTAGGACTCGAGCAGTTCTTC. Supplemented by reference TRBV30 and TRBJ2-1, the full variable domain reads SQTIHQWPATLVQPVGSPLSLECTVEGTSNPNLYWYRQAAGRGLQLLFYSVGIGQISSEVPQNLSASRPQDRQFILSSKKLLLSDSGFYLCAWSVLGLEQFFGPGTRLTVL.

This chain uses TRBV27 with TRBJ1-1; 7 bases map to TRBD1. The ends lost 3 bases at V and 9 bases at J; junction bases unmatched: 4. CDR3 length: 12 amino acids. In germline, CDR1 is MNHEY, CDR2 SMNVEV (reference sequence). The CDR3 nucleotides are TGTGCCAGCAGTTTCGGGACAGACAAAGCTTTCTTT. This translates into CASSFGTDKAFF.

This clone was counted between two and nine times. The rearrangement uses TRBV7-8 and TRBJ2-5; the match to TRBD2 covers 12 bases. V was clipped by 5 bases and J by 5 bases; unmatched bases: 6. This CDR3 contains 15 residues. Germline V gene data show CDR1 as SGHVS and CDR2 as FQNEAQ. CDR3 sequence: CASSLRLAGVETQYF. The CDR3 bases are TGTGCCAGCAGCCTAAGACTAGCGGGGGTTGAGACCCAGTACTTC.

V and J are TRBV29-1 and TRBJ2-2; a possible D gene is TRBD2 (6 bases). Germline V lookup: CDR1 SQVTM, CDR2 ANQGSEA. V was trimmed by 7 bases and J by 7 bases, leaving 13 bases between them. The CDR3 contains 12 residues. The CDR3 loop reads CSGGEVIGELFF. CDR3 DNA: TGCAGCGGAGGGGAGGTGATCGGGGAGCTGTTTTTT.

This clone has a single count. The chain joins TRBV30 to TRBJ2-7; D remains unclear. V gave up 2 bases and J gave up 5 bases, with 10 bases separating them. CDR1 is GTSNPN, CDR2 SVGIG, per germline (reference sequence). The CDR3 extends over 12 amino acids. DNA for the CDR3: TGTGCCTGGAGTAGCAGGAGCGACGAGCAGTACTTC. Translated: CAWSSRSDEQYF.

The chain carries TRBV2 and TRBJ2-2; 7 nucleotides match TRBD1. J gave up 9 bases and V 0 bases, and 4 bases lay outside the gene matches. The CDR3 loop spans 14 amino acids. Germline CDR1 and CDR2: SNHLY and FYNNEI. The CDR3 DNA sequence: TGTGCCAGCAGTGAAGCAGAGGGGGCCCGGGAGCTGTTTTTT. This codes for CASSEAEGARELFF.

To note about this clone: A junction end diverges from the germline sequence, so it may reflect a read error. The rearrangement joins TRBV7-7 to TRBJ2-1; D gene uncertain. In germline, CDR1 is SSHAT, CDR2 FNYEAQ (reference sequence). CDR3 length: 13 residues. The CDR3 DNA follows: TGTGCTAGCAGCCTAGACATTAACAATGAGCAGTTCTTC. It is translated as CASSLDINNEQFF.

This clone appeared a single time. This chain's CDR3 is CSVEGWGELFF. The CDR3 nucleotides read TGCAGCGTTGAGGGGTGGGGGGAACTGTTTTTT. The chain uses TRBV29-1 and TRBJ1-4; tentatively, D is TRBD1 (5 bases). There are 11 residues in the CDR3. The V end lost 3 bases, the J end lost 12 bases, and 11 bases lay between the germline ends. Germline V gene data show CDR1 as SQVTM and CDR2 as ANQGSEA.

This chain uses TRBV7-3 with TRBJ2-7, with D possibly matching TRBD1 (6 bases). This CDR3 is built from 13 residues. Trimming stripped 5 bases from V and 0 bases from J, with 8 bases between. CDR1 and CDR2 from the germline V gene are SGHTA and FQGTGA. CDR3 amino acids: CASSATGSYEQYF. CDR3 in DNA: TGTGCCAGCAGCGCGACAGGCTCCTACGAGCAGTACTTC.

The rearrangement uses TRBV30 and TRBJ2-3; TRBD2 matches 7 bases. Germline CDR1 GTSNPN, CDR2 SVGIG (reference sequence). CDR3 size: 15 residues. The trim removed 3 bases at V and 6 bases at J, leaving 12 bases unmatched. In nucleotides, the CDR3 is TGTGCCTGGAGCGGAAAAGCGGGATCGAGGGATACGCAGTATTTT. It specifies CAWSGKAGSRDTQYF.